This is a list of T cell receptor beta chains from one sample in a study of beta chain features in type 1 diabetes. Repertoires were generated with immunoSEQ multiplex PCR, while TCRdb's copy carries only in-frame clones and drops some. The table records hundreds of thousands of clones, about 63% of them present only once. Sequencing used naive CD4+ T cells from blood. All receptors derive from a man aged 25 to 40 in good health. The CDR3 runs from the conserved cysteine through the conserved F or W. A D gene is named only where the DNA matches it firmly. Only some rows state a clone size, as once, few, many or a class for expanded clones.

clone_size	d_call	v_call	j_call	cdr3_aa	cdr3_nt
-	-	TRBV4-1	TRBJ2-6	CASSQEFGGANVLTF	TGCGCCAGCAGCCAAGAGTTTGGTGGGGCCAACGTCCTGACTTTC
-	-	TRBV30	TRBJ2-7	CAWNSGTYEQYF	TGTGCCTGGAATTCAGGGACCTACGAGCAGTACTTC
-	-	TRBV30	TRBJ2-3	CAWSLPKGITDTQYF	TGTGCCTGGAGTCTCCCTAAGGGCATTACAGATACGCAGTATTTT
-	TRBD1	TRBV27	TRBJ2-7	CASSPRTGGYEQYF	TGTGCCAGCAGTCCCCGGACAGGGGGCTACGAGCAGTACTTC
-	TRBD1	TRBV4-1	TRBJ1-5	CASSQDRGLYQPQHF	TGCGCCAGCAGCCAAGACAGGGGGCTATATCAGCCCCAGCATTTT
-	-	TRBV6-5	TRBJ2-1	CASRSSSYNEQFF	TGTGCCAGCAGGTCTAGCTCCTACAATGAGCAGTTCTTC
-	-	TRBV30	TRBJ1-2	CAWAGRVSYTF	TGTGCCTGGGCGGGAAGGGTTAGCTACACCTTC
-	-	TRBV29-1	TRBJ2-6	CSDELNSGANVLTF	TGCAGCGATGAACTAAACTCTGGGGCCAACGTCCTGACTTTC
-	-	TRBV29-1	TRBJ2-1	CTYEGNSYNEQFF	TGCACCTATGAAGGGAACTCCTACAATGAGCAGTTCTTC
-	-	TRBV11-2	TRBJ2-3	CASSLIRSTDTQYF	TGTGCCAGCAGCTTAATACGGAGCACAGATACGCAGTATTTT
-	-	TRBV30	TRBJ1-2	CAWSVLRGQGGYTF	TGTGCCTGGAGTGTACTTCGGGGACAAGGTGGCTACACCTTC
-	TRBD2	TRBV9	TRBJ2-7	CASSATSGSYEQYF	TGTGCCAGCAGCGCGACTAGCGGGTCCTACGAGCAGTACTTC
-	-	TRBV30	TRBJ2-5	CAWSHQETQYF	TGTGCCTGGAGTCACCAAGAGACCCAGTACTTC
-	-	TRBV7-9	TRBJ2-3	CASSPTGAGTDTQYF	TGTGCCAGCAGCCCGACGGGGGCCGGCACAGATACGCAGTATTTT
-	TRBD1	TRBV30	TRBJ2-7	CAWISYRGSYEQYF	TGTGCCTGGATCTCGTACAGGGGCTCCTACGAGCAGTACTTC
-	-	TRBV18	TRBJ2-5	CASSPPTYQETQYF	TGTGCCAGCTCACCACCGACGTACCAAGAGACCCAGTACTTC
once	TRBD2	TRBV9	TRBJ2-3	CASSRSGGGTDTQYF	TGTGCCAGCAGCCGTAGCGGGGGGGGCACAGATACGCAGTATTTT
-	TRBD1	TRBV18	TRBJ2-7	CASSPQRTGEDEQYF	TGTGCCAGCTCACCACAAAGGACAGGGGAAGACGAGCAGTACTTC
-	-	TRBV11-2	TRBJ2-5	CASSMNEETQYF	TGTGCCAGCAGCATGAACGAAGAGACCCAGTACTTC
-	TRBD2	TRBV29-1	TRBJ2-1	CSVSLAGGYEQFF	TGCAGCGTTTCTTTAGCGGGAGGGTATGAGCAGTTCTTC
few	-	TRBV28	TRBJ2-5	CASSLGADTQETQYF	TGTGCCAGCAGTTTAGGAGCGGATACCCAAGAGACCCAGTACTTC
few	-	TRBV15	TRBJ2-3	CATSSPGVITDTQYF	TGTGCCACCAGCAGTCCGGGGGTGATCACAGATACGCAGTATTTT
few	-	TRBV30	TRBJ2-7	CAWTPRAIYEQYF	TGTGCCTGGACCCCCAGGGCCATCTACGAGCAGTACTTC
-	-	TRBV7-9	TRBJ2-3	CASSLAARVGTDTQYF	TGTGCCAGCAGCTTAGCGGCTAGAGTCGGCACAGATACGCAGTATTTT
-	-	TRBV30	TRBJ2-3	CAWSVRGWKDTQYF	TGTGCCTGGAGTGTACGAGGTTGGAAAGATACGCAGTATTTT
-	TRBD2	TRBV7-2	TRBJ2-3	CASRGGKDTQYF	TGTGCCAGCAGGGGAGGGAAAGATACGCAGTATTTT
-	TRBD2	TRBV4-3	TRBJ2-3	CASSQDGGRMDTQYF	TGCGCCAGCAGCCAAGATGGCGGGAGAATGGATACGCAGTATTTT
few	-	TRBV5-1	TRBJ2-4	CASSLGPGAKNIQYF	TGCGCCAGCAGCTTGGGTCCGGGAGCCAAAAACATTCAGTACTTC
few	-	TRBV29-1	TRBJ2-3	CSVKGHRVEDTQYF	TGCAGCGTTAAGGGACACAGGGTGGAGGATACGCAGTATTTT
-	-	TRBV30	TRBJ2-2	CAWKGTHNTGELFF	TGTGCCTGGAAGGGAACTCACAACACCGGGGAGCTGTTTTTT
few	-	TRBV29-1	TRBJ2-1	CSVARVGNEQFF	TGCAGCGTTGCGAGGGTAGGCAATGAGCAGTTCTTC
-	-	TRBV27	TRBJ1-2	CASSRGYGYTF	TGTGCCAGCAGTCGCGGGTATGGCTACACCTTC